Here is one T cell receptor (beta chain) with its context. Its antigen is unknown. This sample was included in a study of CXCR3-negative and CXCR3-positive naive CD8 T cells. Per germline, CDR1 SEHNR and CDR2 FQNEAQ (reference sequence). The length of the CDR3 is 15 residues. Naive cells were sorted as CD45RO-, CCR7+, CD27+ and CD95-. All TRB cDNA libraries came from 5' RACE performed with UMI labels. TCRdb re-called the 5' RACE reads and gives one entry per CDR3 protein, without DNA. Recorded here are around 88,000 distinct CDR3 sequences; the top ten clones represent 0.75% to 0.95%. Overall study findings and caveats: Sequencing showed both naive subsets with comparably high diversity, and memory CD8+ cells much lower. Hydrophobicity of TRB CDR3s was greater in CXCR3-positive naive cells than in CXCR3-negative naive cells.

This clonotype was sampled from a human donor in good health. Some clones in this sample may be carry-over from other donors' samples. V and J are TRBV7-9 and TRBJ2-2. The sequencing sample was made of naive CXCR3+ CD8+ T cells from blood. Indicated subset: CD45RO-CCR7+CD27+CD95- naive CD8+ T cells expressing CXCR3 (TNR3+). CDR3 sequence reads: CASSLAGDPTGELFF.